This T cell receptor beta chain was sequenced during a study of vaccination effects on CD4 cells after COVID-19. Study observations and caveats: There was only 1 of 255 vaccine-induced clones in healthy vaccinees that cross-reacted with common cold coronaviruses.

A remark on this clone: Its antigen is not identified.

Trimming removed 2 bases from V and 6 bases from J, with 13 bases in between. The CDR3 consists of 14 residues. Germline V CDR1 and CDR2: MDHEN, SYDVKM. After expansion with viral peptide pools in the ViraFEST assay, antigen-specific CD4+ T cells were sequenced. Cultured cells yielded isolated CD4+ T cells after 10 to 11 days. Two doses of either BNT162b2 or mRNA-1273 were given to each participant. Assay used: immunoSEQ multiplex PCR; TCRdb lists only in-frame clones, some missing. The sample carries fewer than 40,000 clones, roughly 79% recorded once. This chain joins TRBV28 and TRBJ1-2; a weak D match, TRBD1 (5 bases). The receptor was derived from a human donor who received a COVID-19 vaccine. Some clones in this sample may be carry-over from other donors' samples. This sample comprised CD4+ T cells from PBMCs cultured with HCoV-NL63 spike peptides, obtained after COVID-19 vaccination. The CDR3 is CASSLTGGEHGYTF. The CDR3 DNA follows: TGTGCCAGCAGTTTAACGGGGGGGGAACATGGCTACACCTTC.